This TCR beta chain stems from a study of T cells after yellow fever vaccination. Study-wide background: Those fractions that held only low numbers of cells were prepared using the SMART-Seq v4 Ultra Low Input RNA kit.

V lost 6 bases to trimming and J lost 3 bases; unmatched junction nucleotides: 12. The CDR3 spans 19 residues. TCRdb reanalysed the 5' RACE reads using MiXCR and keeps one entry per CDR3 protein. Among over 250,000 distinct CDR3 sequences listed, roughly 4% were seen once. This clonotype has just a few counts. The chain couples TRBV12-3 or TRBV12-4 to TRBJ2-6; 12 bases map to TRBD2. The receptor was derived from a man aged 18 to 30 who received the YFV17D yellow fever vaccine. Sequenced material: PBMCs, taken 5 days after the yellow fever booster vaccination. The CDR3 region is CASSRGTTSGGYGANVLTF. In DNA form, the CDR3 reads TGTGCCAGCAGCCGCGGGACGACTAGCGGGGGTTATGGGGCCAACGTCCTGACTTTC.